Below are 20 T cell receptor beta chains sequenced from a single sample in a study of T-cell reconstitution after alpha-beta-depleted transplantation in children. Preparation of the TCRbeta library was carried out with unique molecular identifiers. TCRdb redid the calling of the PCR reads with MiXCR, one entry per CDR3 protein. The sample shows roughly 490,000 distinct CDR3 sequences, approximately 10% of them seen only once. The sequencing used PBMCs, mostly from graft donor cells, collected 180 days after TCRalphabeta/CD19-depleted stem cell transplant. The receptors come from a female patient younger than 10 who had a stem cell transplant for aplastic anemia, so the T cells may come from the graft donor.

This rearrangement joins TRBV12-3 or TRBV12-4 to TRBJ1-5, with 8 bases aligning to TRBD1. V dropped 1 base and J dropped 1; count of bases not matched to a gene: 3. This CDR3 is built from 16 residues. The CDR3, as DNA: TGTGCCAGCAGTTTAGAGTACAGGGGGAGCAATCAGCCCCAGCATTTT. Protein: CASSLEYRGSNQPQHF.

The chain uses TRBV5-1 and TRBJ2-3; the D gene is possibly TRBD2 (5 bases). This CDR3 comprises 13 residues. Germline CDR1 is SGHRS and CDR2 is YFSETQ. V was pared by 9 bases and J by 6 bases, with 17 bases between. This CDR3 is CATRTGMQDTQYF. The CDR3, as DNA: TGCGCCACTAGGACTGGGATGCAGGATACGCAGTATTTT.

This clonotype was observed once. The chain combines TRBV23-1 with TRBJ1-2; 7 bases match TRBD1. TRBV23-1 is designated an ORF whose function remains uncertain. This CDR3 region has 13 residues. V shed 6 bases, J shed 4 bases, and the junction held 5 bases outside the gene matches. The CDR3 nucleotides read TGCGCCAGCAGGACAGGGCTTTTCTATGGCTACACCTTC. Translation: CASRTGLFYGYTF.

The chain employs TRBV2 and TRBJ2-1, with TRBD2 matching 8 bases. The CDR3 has 14 amino acids. Germline CDR1 and CDR2: SNHLY and FYNNEI. The V segment lost 3 bases and the J segment 6 bases; nucleotides outside the gene matches: 4. The CDR3 DNA sequence: TGTGCCAGCAGTGATTTTCTAGCGGGCAATGAGCAGTTCTTC. This encodes CASSDFLAGNEQFF.

The CDR3 protein is CASSPRPNIGELFF. The CDR3 nucleotides are TGTGCCAGCAGTCCGAGACCAAATATCGGGGAGCTGTTTTTT. The chain recombines TRBV28 with TRBJ2-2, with D unclear. Trimming left V 5 bases short and J 7 bases short, with 14 bases between. CDR1 and CDR2 from the germline V gene are MDHEN and SYDVKM. The CDR3 totals 14 residues.

CDR3 region: CASTGKRARSTEAFF. The CDR3 region has the DNA TGTGCCAGCACAGGAAAGAGGGCCCGGAGCACTGAAGCTTTCTTT. The V and J genes are TRBV6-1 and TRBJ1-1; D is unresolved. Trimming pared 7 bases from V and 4 bases from J, leaving 19 bases between. Germline V gives CDR1 MNHNS, CDR2 SASEGT. There are 15 residues in the CDR3.

This clonotype was detected a few times. This chain connects TRBV15 to TRBJ1-6; D is possibly TRBD1 (5 bases). The ends were cut back, 3 bases at V and 9 bases at J, with 15 bases in the middle. Germline CDR1 and CDR2: LNHNV and YYDKDF (reference sequence). This CDR3 is built from 15 residues. This CDR3 is CATSSRQYTPSPLHF. The DNA of the CDR3 is TGTGCCACCAGCAGCCGACAGTATACTCCTTCACCCCTCCACTTT.

Note on this clonotype: Mismatch with germline at one junction end may stem from a read error. CDR3 protein: CASSLSPGGSSPLHF. CDR3 nucleotides: TGTGCCAGCAGCTTATCCCCAGGGGGCTCTTCACCCCTCCACTTT. The chain is built from TRBV27 and TRBJ1-6, with TRBD1 identical over 8 bases. CDR3 length: 15 amino acids. CDR1 and CDR2 (germline): MNHEY, SMNVEV (reference sequence).

The V call is TRBV7-9, the J call TRBJ2-3; TRBD1 matches at 9 bases. The CDR3 loop spans 15 amino acids. The V segment lost 5 bases and the J segment 6 bases; nucleotides outside the gene matches: 9. Germline CDR1 reads SEHNR; CDR2 reads FQNEAQ (reference sequence). CDR3 bases: TGTGCCAGCAGCCCAGGACAGGGGCACTCGGATACGCAGTATTTT. This translates into CASSPGQGHSDTQYF.

CDR3 sequence: CASSLSRDRDLLETQYF. For the CDR3, the DNA is TGTGCCAGCAGTTTATCGCGGGACAGGGACCTACTTGAGACCCAGTACTTC. V usage is TRBV28 and J usage is TRBJ2-5; 9 bases match TRBD1. Germline lookup yields CDR1 MDHEN and CDR2 SYDVKM. The CDR3 runs to 17 residues. J lost 5 bases, V lost 1 base, and 11 bases had no gene match.

DNA for the CDR3: TGTGCCAGCTCACCGGCGGGACAGGGTGGCAATCAGCCCCAGCATTTT. Encoded protein: CASSPAGQGGNQPQHF. This chain connects TRBV18 to TRBJ1-5; TRBD1 aligns across 9 bases. The CDR3 sequence is 16 residues long. V trimming: 3 bases; J trimming: 2 bases; junction bases outside the gene matches: 5. Germline CDR1 is KGHSH and CDR2 is LQKENI.

The CDR3 DNA reads as TGTGCCAGCAGCCCATCTCCCCCGGGGGAAGGCTACACCTTC. It encodes CASSPSPPGEGYTF. The genes are TRBV7-2 and TRBJ1-2, with D tentatively TRBD1 (5 bases). CDR1 SGHTA and CDR2 FQGNSA come from the germline V gene. Trimming removed 5 bases from V and 8 bases from J, with 18 bases in between. The CDR3 loop spans 14 amino acids.

In this sample, this clonotype turned up a few times. This chain links TRBV27 with TRBJ1-5, with D unclear. The CDR3 consists of 15 residues. Germline CDR1 and CDR2: MNHEY and SMNVEV (reference sequence). The ends were cut back, 2 bases at V and 5 bases at J, with 13 bases in the middle. CDR3 amino acids: CASSLDWAPYQPQHF. CDR3 DNA sequence: TGTGCCAGCAGTTTAGACTGGGCCCCTTATCAGCCCCAGCATTTT.

DNA for the CDR3: TGTGCCAGCAGCCAAGGAGTAGCCTACGAGCAGTACGTC. Its protein product is CASSQGVAYEQYV. The chain recombines TRBV16 with TRBJ2-7; D uncertain. The CDR3 is 13 residues long. Per the germline V gene, CDR1 is KGHSY and CDR2 is FQNENV. V was pared by 2 bases and J by 2 bases, with 7 bases between.

This clonotype has at least ten counts. J is TRBJ1-5 and V is TRBV7-2; TRBD1 aligns across 7 bases. CDR1 is SGHTA, CDR2 FQGNSA, per germline. V lost 6 bases to trimming and J lost 2 bases; unmatched junction nucleotides: 7. The CDR3 contains 15 residues. CDR3: CASSLRTGGNQPQHF. In DNA form, the CDR3 reads TGTGCCAGCAGTTTGAGGACAGGAGGCAATCAGCCCCAGCATTTT.

This chain links TRBV27 with TRBJ1-3, with no clear D. The CDR3 loop spans 14 amino acids. From germline, CDR1 is MNHEY and CDR2 SMNVEV (reference sequence). V was cut by 5 bases and J by 0 bases, with 8 bases left in between. DNA for the CDR3: TGTGCCAGCAGTCCCAGGAGCTCTGGAAACACCATATATTTT. Residues: CASSPRSSGNTIYF.

This sequence joins TRBV7-2 and TRBJ2-1; 11 bases fit TRBD2. Looked up from germline, CDR1 is SGHTA and CDR2 is FQGNSA. Trimming cost V 0 bases and J 6 bases; bases outside gene matches: 4. The CDR3 is 16 amino acids. The CDR3 region is CASSLADLAGGNEQFF. The DNA for the CDR3 is TGTGCCAGCAGCTTAGCAGACCTAGCGGGAGGCAATGAGCAGTTCTTC.

The sample holds a few counts of this clonotype. This sequence joins TRBV5-6 and TRBJ2-2; 10 bases are a match to TRBD1. The CDR3 sequence is 18 residues long. In germline, CDR1 is SGHDT, CDR2 YYEEEE. The V and J ends lost 3 bases and 2 bases, in that order; junction bases with no gene match: 10. The CDR3 DNA sequence: TGTGCCAGCAGCTCTCGGCGACCGACAGGGGGCAACACCGGGGAGCTGTTTTTT. Translated, it gives CASSSRRPTGGNTGELFF.

This rearrangement joins TRBV10-3 to TRBJ2-2; TRBD1 or TRBD2 may be the D gene (5 bases each). The germline V gene encodes CDR1 ENHRY and CDR2 SYGVKD. V was pared by 7 bases and J by 4 bases, with 10 bases between. The CDR3 extends over 13 amino acids. The CDR3 here is CAITGTSTGELFF. CDR3 DNA sequence: TGTGCCATCACCGGGACCAGCACCGGGGAGCTGTTTTTT.

This sequence joins TRBV9 and TRBJ1-5, with unresolved D. Between the trimmed V and J ends, which lost 4 bases and 2 bases, there was a span of 13 bases. Germline CDR1 is SGDLS and CDR2 is YYNGEE. The CDR3 loop spans 15 amino acids. The CDR3 DNA reads as TGTGCCAGCAGCCCCGACGGGGTGGGCAATCAGCCCCAGCATTTT. Translated, it gives CASSPDGVGNQPQHF.